The 32 T cell receptor beta chains reported below all come from one sample, sequenced in a study of OX40 agonist ivuxolimab in advanced cancers. Some clones are missing from TCRdb's copy, which holds only in-frame ones; the method was immunoSEQ multiplex PCR. The sample yields about 70,000 clones, about 82% seen once. The sequencing used CD4+ or CD8+ T cells sorted from blood, collected in a trial of the OX40 agonist ivuxolimab. These receptors originate from an adult with an advanced solid tumor such as melanoma, head and neck, liver or kidney cancer.

CDR3 in amino acids: CASSPPTSGRENEQFF. In DNA form, the CDR3 reads TGTGCCAGCTCACCACCCACTAGCGGGAGGGAGAATGAGCAGTTCTTC. The chain employs TRBV18 and TRBJ2-1; 13 positions match TRBD2. The CDR3 length is 16 residues. From germline, CDR1 is KGHSH and CDR2 LQKENI. Unmatched junction bases numbered 3, after V lost 0 bases and J lost 7 bases.

The V call is TRBV2, the J call TRBJ1-1; possible D gene TRBD1, 6 bases. V was trimmed by 8 bases and J by 1 base, leaving 17 bases between them. The length of the CDR3 is 15 residues. Germline V gene data show CDR1 as SNHLY and CDR2 as FYNNEI. The chain's CDR3 is CASFRTGAPNTEAFF. The DNA of the CDR3 is TGTGCCAGCTTCCGAACGGGGGCGCCGAACACTGAAGCTTTCTTT.

The CDR3 here is CASSPLSQGSGNTIYF. CDR3 in DNA: TGTGCCAGCTCACCCTTATCACAGGGATCTGGAAACACCATATATTTT. The chain couples TRBV18 to TRBJ1-3; the D gene is possibly TRBD1 (6 bases). This CDR3 region has 16 residues. The germline V and J ends were trimmed by 3 bases and 1 base, with 13 bases remaining between them. Germline assignment: CDR1 KGHSH and CDR2 LQKENI.

This clone appeared once. The rearrangement links TRBV7-9 to TRBJ1-5; 7 bases fit TRBD1. CDR1 is SEHNR, CDR2 FQNEAQ, per germline (reference sequence). The CDR3 runs to 18 residues. V shed 1 base, J shed 0 bases, and the junction held 9 bases outside the gene matches. The CDR3 sequence is CASSLGWGQSYSNQPQHF. For the CDR3, the DNA is TGTGCCAGCAGCTTAGGATGGGGACAGTCTTATAGCAATCAGCCCCAGCATTTT.

In its sample, this clone was seen a few times. CDR3 loop: CASSLRGRGTDTQYF. CDR3 nucleotide sequence: TGTGCCAGCAGCTTACGGGGGAGAGGCACAGATACGCAGTATTTT. The genes are TRBV7-3 and TRBJ2-3; a possible D gene is TRBD2 (6 bases). Germline lookup yields CDR1 SGHTA and CDR2 FQGTGA. There are 15 residues in the CDR3. V gave up 2 bases and J gave up 1 base, with 10 bases separating them.

V usage is TRBV12-5 and J usage is TRBJ2-3; D remains unclear. The CDR3 runs 10 residues. The germline CDR1 and CDR2 sequences are LGHNT and FRNRAP. V was pared by 7 bases and J by 7 bases, with 6 bases between. DNA for the CDR3: TGTGCTAGTGCCTCACATACGCAGTATTTT. This sequence encodes CASASHTQYF.

This chain connects TRBV2 to TRBJ1-2; TRBD1 is a possible D gene (5 bases). The V gene's germline CDR1 is SNHLY and CDR2 FYNNEI. Trimming took 1 base from V and 4 from J, leaving 10 bases between them. The CDR3 runs 14 residues. This chain's CDR3 is CASSEVMGVYGYTF. CDR3 DNA sequence: TGTGCCAGCAGTGAAGTCATGGGGGTCTATGGCTACACCTTC.

The V gene is TRBV5-1, the J gene TRBJ2-1; 10 bases match TRBD2. The CDR3 is 16 amino acids. Germline V gene data show CDR1 as SGHRS and CDR2 as YFSETQ. The V and J ends lost 0 bases and 4 bases, in that order; junction bases with no gene match: 4. CDR3 sequence: CASSLALAGVYNEQFF. CDR3 in DNA: TGCGCCAGCAGCTTGGCTCTAGCGGGGGTTTACAATGAGCAGTTCTTC.

DNA of the CDR3: TGTGCCAGCAGCACTGAGGTAGATACGCAGTATTTT. Translation: CASSTEVDTQYF. The chain recombines TRBV11-1 with TRBJ2-3; the D is unclear. CDR1 is SGHAT and CDR2 is FQDESV in the germline V gene (reference sequence). This CDR3 region has 12 residues. The ends were cut back, 5 bases at V and 5 bases at J, with 8 bases in the middle.

The rearrangement links TRBV4-2 to TRBJ2-1; D may match TRBD1 or TRBD2 (5 bases each). V shed 5 bases and J shed 2 bases, with 13 bases lying between them. The CDR3 has 15 residues. From germline, CDR1 is LGHNA and CDR2 YNFKEQ. This CDR3 is CASSFQGDAYNEQFF. CDR3 DNA: TGTGCCAGCAGCTTCCAGGGAGACGCCTACAATGAGCAGTTCTTC.

The V and J genes are TRBV6-5 and TRBJ2-4; D gene uncertain. From germline, CDR1 is MNHEY and CDR2 SVGAGI. The CDR3 length is 13 residues. V was trimmed by 6 bases and J by 5 bases, leaving 11 bases between them. The CDR3 bases are TGTGCCAGCAGCCCTACGTCCCAAAACATTCAGTACTTC. Amino acids: CASSPTSQNIQYF.

V gene TRBV5-1 combines with J gene TRBJ2-5; 7 bases are a match to TRBD1. With the DNA end fitting TRBJ2-7 better, the J assignment may be wrong. CDR1 SGHRS and CDR2 YFSETQ come from the germline V gene. CDR3 length: 15 amino acids. In DNA form, the CDR3 reads TGCGCCAGCAGCTTGGCCTTGGGACAGCCCTACGAGCAGTACTTC. Protein: CASSLALGQPYEQYF.

This rearrangement joins TRBV19 to TRBJ2-1; 15 bases fit TRBD2. The CDR3 runs 15 residues. With V trimmed by 1 base and J by 9 bases, 1 base remained unmatched. Germline loops: CDR1 LNHDA, CDR2 SQIVND (reference sequence). CDR3 in amino acids: CASSIGTSGRGEQFF. DNA of the CDR3: TGTGCCAGTAGTATAGGGACTAGCGGGAGGGGTGAGCAGTTCTTC.

The chain couples TRBV5-1 to TRBJ1-1; D gene unclear. CDR1 and CDR2 from the germline V gene are SGHRS and YFSETQ. CDR3 size: 14 residues. V shed 0 bases and J shed 7 bases, with 13 bases lying between them. Here the CDR3 reads CASSLVVQPYEAFF. CDR3 nucleotide sequence: TGCGCCAGCAGCTTGGTGGTACAGCCTTATGAAGCTTTCTTT.

The J gene is TRBJ1-1, the V gene TRBV19; D may be TRBD1 (6 bases). The length of the CDR3 is 14 residues. Trimming took 5 bases from V and 5 from J, leaving 15 bases between them. Germline V gene data show CDR1 as LNHDA and CDR2 as SQIVND (reference sequence). The CDR3 nucleotides read TGTGCCAGTAGTCGGGTCGGGGGCAAGACTGAAGCTTTCTTT. Translated: CASSRVGGKTEAFF.

This clone was detected once. This chain links TRBV14 with TRBJ1-6; unclear D gene. The CDR3 covers 15 residues. V lost 0 bases and J lost 4, with 7 bases in between. Looked up from germline, CDR1 is SGHDN and CDR2 is FVKESK. The CDR3 region has the DNA TGTGCCAGCAGCCAAGATGGGAGGTATAATTCACCCCTCCACTTT. This sequence encodes CASSQDGRYNSPLHF.

V is TRBV7-2 and J is TRBJ2-1, with TRBD2 matching over 7 bases. The germline V gene has CDR1 SGHTA and CDR2 FQGNSA. V lost 4 bases to trimming and J lost 6 bases; unmatched junction nucleotides: 6. The CDR3 is made up of 14 amino acids. CDR3 in amino acids: CASSSLTSSNEQFF. The CDR3 DNA reads as TGTGCCAGCAGCTCGTTGACTAGCAGCAATGAGCAGTTCTTC.

The chain carries TRBV7-8 and TRBJ2-7, with TRBD2 as a possible D gene (7 bases). CDR3 length: 17 residues. V lost 4 bases and J lost 6, with 25 bases in between. Germline CDR1 is SGHVS and CDR2 is FQNEAQ. The CDR3 loop is CASSSIPTSARGGEQYF. The CDR3 DNA reads TGTGCCAGCAGCTCTATACCCACTAGCGCTCGAGGGGGCGAGCAGTACTTC. The whole variable domain, remainder taken from reference TRBV7-8 and TRBJ2-7, is GAGVSQSPRYKVAKRGQDVALRCDPISGHVSLFWYQQALGQGPEFLTYFQNEAQLDKSGLPSDRFFAERPEGSVSTLKIQRTQQEDSAVYLCASSSIPTSARGGEQYFGPGTRLTVT.

The chain combines TRBV14 with TRBJ2-2; the match to TRBD2 covers 12 bases. Trimming removed 4 bases from V and 0 bases from J; junction bases left unmatched: 3. Looked up from germline, CDR1 is SGHDN and CDR2 is FVKESK. The CDR3 spans 17 residues. CDR3 DNA sequence: TGTGCCAGCAGCCTGGGACTAGCGGGCTCGAACACCGGGGAGCTGTTTTTT. Protein sequence: CASSLGLAGSNTGELFF. The full variable domain, rest sourced from reference TRBV14 and TRBJ2-2, is EAGVTQFPSHSVIEKGQTVTLRCDPISGHDNLYWYRRVMGKEIKFLLHFVKESKQDESGMPNNRFLAERTGGTYSTLKVQPAELEDSGVYFCASSLGLAGSNTGELFFGEGSRLTVL.

The chain has TRBV7-2 and TRBJ1-5; a possible D gene is TRBD1 (6 bases). Looked up from germline, CDR1 is SGHTA and CDR2 is FQGNSA. V shed 4 bases and J shed 5 bases, with 12 bases lying between them. This CDR3 has 14 amino acids. As DNA, the CDR3 is TGTGCCAGCAGCTCCCCAGGGGCCGATCAGCCCCAGCATTTT. Its protein product is CASSSPGADQPQHF.

The chain links TRBV6-1 to TRBJ1-1; the D is unclear. Germline V gives CDR1 MNHNS, CDR2 SASEGT. Between the trimmed V and J ends, which lost 6 bases and 6 bases, there was a span of 8 bases. This CDR3 has 11 amino acids. CDR3 nucleotides: TGTGCCAGCAGGAGGAGTGCTGAAGCTTTCTTT. Translating gives CASRRSAEAFF.

This clone showed up just once. This same CDR3 is encoded by further DNA sequences in the sample. The V call is TRBV19, the J call TRBJ2-7; D unresolved. Trimming removed 4 bases at V and 4 bases at J, with 5 bases between. Germline V gene data show CDR1 as LNHDA and CDR2 as SQIVND (reference sequence). There are 11 residues in the CDR3. The CDR3 loop is CASSTFYEQYF. CDR3 DNA sequence: TGTGCCAGTAGTACTTTTTACGAGCAGTACTTC.

The rearrangement uses TRBV4-2 and TRBJ2-1; TRBD2 matches at 13 bases. J was trimmed by 8 bases and V by 2 bases; bases with no gene match: 12. The CDR3 loop spans 18 amino acids. Germline CDR1 reads LGHNA; CDR2 reads YNFKEQ. The chain's CDR3 is CASSQPWALAGGQYEQFF. In DNA form, the CDR3 reads TGTGCCAGCAGCCAACCATGGGCACTAGCGGGGGGGCAATATGAGCAGTTCTTC.

The rearrangement links TRBV4-2 to TRBJ2-7; D is tentatively TRBD1 or TRBD2 (5 bases each). This CDR3 contains 16 residues. CDR1 LGHNA and CDR2 YNFKEQ come from the germline V gene. V was shortened by 4 bases and J by 2 bases, with 18 bases between the two germline ends. CDR3 bases: TGTGCCAGCAGCCGAGGGCAAGATGCAGGGACCTACGAGCAGTACTTC. Protein product: CASSRGQDAGTYEQYF.

The V gene is TRBV30, the J gene TRBJ1-5; TRBD1 matches 12 bases. V lost 0 bases, J lost 6 bases, and 3 bases stayed unmatched. The CDR3 has 15 amino acids. Germline V gives CDR1 GTSNPN, CDR2 SVGIG (reference sequence). Here the CDR3 DNA reads TGTGCCTGGAGTGTAGGGACAGGGGGCGGTCAGCCCCAGCATTTT. Protein product: CAWSVGTGGGQPQHF.

CDR3 in amino acids: CASSLGGGNTEAFF. CDR3 nucleotide sequence: TGTGCCAGCAGCTTAGGGGGCGGTAACACTGAAGCTTTCTTT. V gene TRBV7-8 combines with J gene TRBJ1-1; a possible D gene is TRBD1 (5 bases). This CDR3 spans 14 amino acids. Germline assignment: CDR1 SGHVS and CDR2 FQNEAQ. V was pared by 1 base and J by 2 bases, with 8 bases between. The whole variable domain, filled in from reference TRBV7-8 and TRBJ1-1, reads GAGVSQSPRYKVAKRGQDVALRCDPISGHVSLFWYQQALGQGPEFLTYFQNEAQLDKSGLPSDRFFAERPEGSVSTLKIQRTQQEDSAVYLCASSLGGGNTEAFFGQGTRLTVV.

This chain uses TRBV5-8 with TRBJ2-3, with 8 bases identical to TRBD1. V dropped 4 bases and J dropped 2; count of bases not matched to a gene: 6. CDR3 length: 15 residues. In germline, CDR1 is SGHTS, CDR2 YDEGEE. In nucleotides, the CDR3 is TGTGCCAGCAGCCCGGACAGGGCATACACAGATACGCAGTATTTT. Translating it yields CASSPDRAYTDTQYF.

The gene calls are TRBV7-9 and TRBJ1-1; no definite D call. Germline values: CDR1 SEHNR, CDR2 FQNEAQ (reference sequence). CDR3 length: 16 amino acids. Deletions cut 1 base from V and 1 base from J, with 13 bases between. CDR3 sequence reads: CASSLVIGEPNTEAFF. DNA of the CDR3: TGTGCCAGCAGCTTAGTAATCGGGGAACCGAACACTGAAGCTTTCTTT.

This sequence joins TRBV5-1 and TRBJ2-5, with TRBD1 as a possible D gene (5 bases). V gave up 3 bases and J gave up 4 bases, with 10 bases separating them. This CDR3 is 13 amino acids long. Germline values: CDR1 SGHRS, CDR2 YFSETQ. DNA for the CDR3: TGCGCCAGCAGCTCCCAGGGTGGAGAGACCCAGTACTTC. The encoded protein is CASSSQGGETQYF.

A word on this clone: A read error may produce the germline difference seen at one junction end. The J gene is TRBJ2-3, the V gene TRBV7-7, with D perhaps matching TRBD1 (6 bases). CDR3 size: 15 residues. Germline V gene lookup returns CDR1 SSHAT and CDR2 FNYEAQ (reference sequence). The CDR3 region is CASSLGGSLTDTQYF. DNA of the CDR3: TGTGCTAGCAGCTTAGGGGGAAGCCTCACAGATACGCAGTATTTT.

The chain links TRBV28 to TRBJ2-7; 10 nucleotides align to TRBD1. The CDR3 runs 15 residues. V shed 5 bases and J 3 bases; nucleotides not matched to a gene: 7. From germline, CDR1 is MDHEN and CDR2 SYDVKM. CDR3 in amino acids: CASSTIGDRGYEQYF. The CDR3 DNA follows: TGTGCCAGCAGTACAATCGGGGACAGGGGCTACGAGCAGTACTTC.

This clone came up once. V is TRBV7-2 and J is TRBJ1-2; possible D gene TRBD1, 5 bases. The length of the CDR3 is 15 residues. CDR1 is SGHTA and CDR2 is FQGNSA in the germline V gene. V was trimmed by 7 bases and J by 3 bases, leaving 18 bases between them. The CDR3 coding sequence is TGTGCCAGCACCAGCAGGGCAGTCTCTTACTATGGCTACACCTTC. Encoded protein: CASTSRAVSYYGYTF.